These 29 T cell receptor beta chains share one sample of origin, sequenced in a study of cytomegalovirus exposure and HLA in healthy donors. PCR was performed using 60 Vbeta and 13 Jbeta primers. The assay was immunoSEQ multiplex PCR, and TCRdb's table has in-frame clones only and misses some. Among approximately 130,000 clones listed, roughly 82% were seen once. The specimen was PBMCs. These TCRs come from a woman aged 18-29 years in good health and CMV-seronegative.

The chain couples TRBV19 to TRBJ2-1; 8 nucleotides align to TRBD2. There are 18 residues in the CDR3. CDR1 LNHDA and CDR2 SQIVND come from the germline V gene (reference sequence). V dropped 5 bases and J dropped 7; count of bases not matched to a gene: 19. The CDR3 here is CASSPRGLEWRGRNEQFF. The DNA for the CDR3 is TGTGCCAGTAGTCCTCGGGGACTAGAGTGGAGGGGTAGGAATGAGCAGTTCTTC.

This sequence joins TRBV18 and TRBJ2-1, with D hard to call. This CDR3 spans 11 amino acids. The ends were cut back, 6 bases at V and 7 bases at J, with 7 bases in the middle. The germline V gene encodes CDR1 KGHSH and CDR2 LQKENI. The chain's CDR3 is CASSRDNEQFF. Here the CDR3 DNA reads TGTGCCAGCTCTCGAGATAATGAGCAGTTCTTC. The whole variable domain, filled in from reference TRBV18 and TRBJ2-1, reads NAGVMQNPRHLVRRRGQEARLRCSPMKGHSHVYWYRQLPEEGLKFMVYLQKENIIDESGMPKERFSAEFPKEGPSILRIQQVVRGDSAAYFCASSRDNEQFFGPGTRLTVL.

The V call is TRBV5-1, the J call TRBJ2-7; 10 bases fit TRBD1. There are 16 residues in the CDR3. J was trimmed by 4 bases and V by 3 bases; bases with no gene match: 10. Germline CDR1 is SGHRS and CDR2 is YFSETQ. The CDR3 region is CASSWEGRDRGYEQYF. In DNA, the CDR3 is TGCGCCAGCAGCTGGGAGGGACGGGACAGGGGATACGAGCAGTACTTC. Using reference TRBV5-1 and TRBJ2-7 for the parts outside the CDR3, the full variable domain is KAGVTQTPRYLIKTRGQQVTLSCSPISGHRSVSWYQQTPGQGLQFLFEYFSETQRNKGNFPGRFSGRQFSNSRSEMNVSTLELGDSALYLCASSWEGRDRGYEQYFGPGTRLTVT.

The chain couples TRBV9 to TRBJ2-2; D is possibly TRBD1 (6 bases). The CDR3 totals 17 residues. V shed 1 base and J shed 1 base, with 14 bases lying between them. In germline, CDR1 is SGDLS, CDR2 YYNGEE. CDR3 protein: CASSVTGSPLNTGELFF. The CDR3 bases are TGTGCCAGCAGCGTAACAGGGTCCCCCTTGAACACCGGGGAGCTGTTTTTT.

This sequence joins TRBV27 and TRBJ1-1; no firm D call. Germline loops: CDR1 MNHEY, CDR2 SMNVEV (reference sequence). The CDR3 has 13 amino acids. Trimming left V 5 bases short and J 4 bases short, with 11 bases between. CDR3: CASSTNGLTEAFF. The CDR3 DNA follows: TGTGCCAGCAGTACTAACGGTCTCACTGAAGCTTTCTTT.

The chain couples TRBV5-1 to TRBJ2-3; D possibly corresponds to TRBD2 (5 bases). This CDR3 is 19 amino acids long. Looked up from germline, CDR1 is SGHRS and CDR2 is YFSETQ. V dropped 2 bases and J dropped 4 bases, with 26 bases sitting between them. CDR3: CASSLFRSGRPGSADTQYF. The CDR3 DNA follows: TGCGCCAGCAGCTTATTTAGGAGTGGGCGTCCGGGGTCTGCAGATACGCAGTATTTT.

The genes are TRBV4-2 and TRBJ1-5; the match to TRBD1 covers 8 bases. The CDR3 sequence is 16 residues long. The trim removed 0 bases at V and 2 bases at J, leaving 3 bases unmatched. Per the germline V gene, CDR1 is LGHNA and CDR2 is YNFKEQ. For the CDR3, the DNA is TGTGCCAGCAGCCAAGAGACAGGGGAAGGCAATCAGCCCCAGCATTTT. As protein: CASSQETGEGNQPQHF.

V usage is TRBV29-1 and J usage is TRBJ2-5; 7 positions agree with TRBD2. The J call is doubtful: the DNA matches TRBJ2-7 better. Germline V gene data show CDR1 as SQVTM and CDR2 as ANQGSEA. This CDR3 has 11 amino acids. CDR3: CSVSSGYEQYF. The CDR3 coding sequence is TGCAGCGTGAGTAGCGGGTACGAGCAGTACTTC.

The rearrangement links TRBV9 to TRBJ1-3; 7 nucleotides agree with TRBD1. V lost 4 bases, J lost 2 bases, and 0 bases stayed unmatched. Per germline, CDR1 SGDLS and CDR2 YYNGEE. The CDR3 runs to 13 residues. CDR3 sequence reads: CASSQGAGNTIYF. CDR3 DNA sequence: TGTGCCAGCAGCCAGGGGGCTGGAAACACCATATATTTT.

CDR3 sequence (DNA): TGTGCCAGCAGTGACCCCGGGACAGGAAACACCATATATTTT. Residues: CASSDPGTGNTIYF. The chain uses TRBV25-1 and TRBJ1-3, with D maybe TRBD1 (6 bases). With 3 bases removed from V and 4 bases from J, the gap between germline ends came to 10 bases. Germline CDR1 MGHDK, CDR2 SYGVNS. CDR3 size: 14 residues.

This chain joins TRBV29-1 and TRBJ1-1, with 9 nucleotides matching TRBD1. J was trimmed by 1 base and V by 7 bases; bases with no gene match: 4. From germline, CDR1 is SQVTM and CDR2 ANQGSEA. This CDR3 contains 13 residues. CDR3 amino acids: CSARTGANTEAFF. The CDR3 nucleotides read TGCAGCGCCAGGACAGGGGCGAACACTGAAGCTTTCTTT.

V and J are TRBV20-1 and TRBJ1-2; D gene unclear. The ends were cut back, 4 bases at V and 2 bases at J, with 5 bases in the middle. CDR3 length equals 11 residues. The germline V gene encodes CDR1 DFQATT and CDR2 SNEGSKA (reference sequence). Here the CDR3 DNA reads TGCAGTGCTACCGGGAACTATGGCTACACCTTC. Protein: CSATGNYGYTF.

This chain connects TRBV19 to TRBJ1-3; tentative D call: TRBD1 (5 bases). CDR3 length: 14 residues. V dropped 3 bases and J dropped 3 bases, with 9 bases sitting between them. Germline V lookup: CDR1 LNHDA, CDR2 SQIVND (reference sequence). CDR3 in DNA: TGTGCCAGTAGTATCCCGGGACTTGGAAACACCATATATTTT. Translating it yields CASSIPGLGNTIYF. Looking up the rest from reference TRBV19 and TRBJ1-3 gives the full variable domain: DGGITQSPKYLFRKEGQNVTLSCEQNLNHDAMYWYRQDPGQGLRLIYYSQIVNDFQKGDIAEGYSVSREKKESFPLTVTSAQKNPTAFYLCASSIPGLGNTIYFGEGSWLTVV.

The sample holds one count of this clone. This chain's CDR3 is CASSQVDRATTNYGYTF. The CDR3, as DNA: TGTGCCAGCAGCCAAGTGGACAGAGCGACTACTAACTATGGCTACACCTTC. This chain links TRBV4-2 with TRBJ1-2; a weak D match, TRBD1 (6 bases). Trimming pared 1 base from V and 0 bases from J, leaving 15 bases between. The CDR3 covers 17 residues. Germline values: CDR1 LGHNA, CDR2 YNFKEQ.

This clone was seen more than once but under ten times. The rearrangement uses TRBV19 and TRBJ2-3; 12 bases map to TRBD2. Losses at the gene ends were 4 bases for V and 4 bases for J; bases not matched to a gene: 6. The CDR3 contains 16 residues. Germline V gene sequence: CDR1 LNHDA, CDR2 SQIVND (reference sequence). Written as DNA, the CDR3 is TGTGCCAGTAGTAAATCTAGCGGGAGGGACGCAGATACGCAGTATTTT. Translation: CASSKSSGRDADTQYF.

This sequence joins TRBV14 and TRBJ1-4; 8 positions agree with TRBD1. V was pared by 4 bases and J by 5 bases, with 12 bases of the junction left unmatched. The CDR3 is 17 residues long. The V gene's germline CDR1 is SGHDN and CDR2 FVKESK. CDR3 amino acids: CASSLLMTGAGNEKLFF. The CDR3 DNA reads TGTGCCAGCAGCCTCCTAATGACAGGGGCTGGAAATGAAAAACTGTTTTTT.

The chain uses TRBV6-6 and TRBJ1-2; D gene uncertain. Trimming pared 9 bases from V and 6 bases from J, leaving 17 bases between. The CDR3 loop spans 13 amino acids. Looked up from germline, CDR1 is MNHNY and CDR2 is SVGAGI (reference sequence). The CDR3 sequence is CASRLGVGNGYTF. CDR3 bases: TGTGCCAGTCGTCTCGGGGTTGGGAATGGCTACACCTTC.

The chain couples TRBV18 to TRBJ1-2; 8 nucleotides match TRBD1. Germline CDR1 KGHSH, CDR2 LQKENI. This CDR3 is built from 15 residues. V was clipped by 1 base and J by 2 bases; unmatched bases: 3. The DNA for the CDR3 is TGTGCCAGCTCACCACTCACAGGGGGGAACTATGGCTACACCTTC. This gives the protein CASSPLTGGNYGYTF.

In its sample, this clone was seen a few times. J is TRBJ1-2 and V is TRBV4-1; D is unclear. The CDR3 spans 15 residues. CDR1 is MGHRA, CDR2 YSYEKL, per germline. Deletions cut 1 base from V and 7 bases from J, with 16 bases between. CDR3 nucleotide sequence: TGCGCCAGCAGCCAAGGGAACCGGGAATCCCGTGGCTACACCTTC. It translates to CASSQGNRESRGYTF.

This clone was seen just once. The gene calls are TRBV19 and TRBJ1-2, with D tentatively TRBD1 (6 bases). Deletions cut 5 bases from V and 2 bases from J, with 21 bases between. This CDR3 region has 17 residues. Per germline, CDR1 LNHDA and CDR2 SQIVND (reference sequence). As DNA, the CDR3 is TGTGCCAGTAGTCCAAGAGCCAGGGGAAGCTTAAACTATGGCTACACCTTC. Encoded protein: CASSPRARGSLNYGYTF.

This clone was seen a few times. The rearrangement uses TRBV11-1 and TRBJ2-1; 7 bases align to TRBD1. V lost 5 bases and J lost 7; bases outside the gene matches: 14. Germline V gene sequence: CDR1 SGHAT, CDR2 FQDESV (reference sequence). There are 16 residues in the CDR3. The CDR3 loop is CASSHLTGRLFNEQFF. CDR3 sequence (DNA): TGTGCCAGCAGCCACCTGACAGGGCGATTGTTTAATGAGCAGTTCTTC.

The V call is TRBV30, the J call TRBJ1-5; D possibly corresponds to TRBD1 (6 bases). V dropped 0 bases and J dropped 3 bases, with 12 bases sitting between them. CDR3 length: 15 residues. The V gene's germline CDR1 is GTSNPN and CDR2 SVGIG (reference sequence). CDR3 DNA: TGTGCCTGGAGTGTAAGGGGGACAATCAATCAGCCCCAGCATTTT. The encoded protein is CAWSVRGTINQPQHF.

V usage is TRBV5-1 and J usage is TRBJ1-6; tentatively, D is TRBD1 (5 bases). The length of the CDR3 is 16 residues. Trimming pared 5 bases from V and 0 bases from J, leaving 12 bases between. In germline, CDR1 is SGHRS, CDR2 YFSETQ. The CDR3 DNA reads as TGCGCCAGCAGTCTGGAGGGGAGCTCCTATAATTCACCCCTCCACTTT. It specifies CASSLEGSSYNSPLHF.

The chain employs TRBV4-1 and TRBJ2-1; 7 bases agree with TRBD1. With V trimmed by 4 bases and J by 5 bases, 14 bases remained unmatched. The CDR3 contains 17 residues. Germline V gene lookup returns CDR1 MGHRA and CDR2 YSYEKL. The CDR3 DNA reads as TGCGCCAGCAGCCTCTGGGGACGACAGGGAGCCAACAATGAGCAGTTCTTC. Encoded protein: CASSLWGRQGANNEQFF.

The CDR3 reads CATTRGGLVEDTQYF. In nucleotides, the CDR3 is TGTGCCACCACCCGGGGAGGACTAGTCGAAGATACGCAGTATTTT. The V gene is TRBV7-2, the J gene TRBJ2-3; 7 positions agree with TRBD2. The trim removed 10 bases at V and 5 bases at J, leaving 15 bases unmatched. The CDR3 consists of 15 residues. The germline V gene encodes CDR1 SGHTA and CDR2 FQGNSA.

This clone was detected once. The chain carries TRBV11-2 and TRBJ1-2, with no clear D. V was shortened by 4 bases and J by 4 bases, with 13 bases between the two germline ends. Germline-derived CDR1 and CDR2 are SGHAT and FQNNGV. The CDR3 extends over 14 amino acids. The CDR3 coding sequence is TGTGCCAGCAGCTCCTCGGGTTGGTCCTATGGCTACACCTTC. Encoded protein: CASSSSGWSYGYTF.

This clone was recorded only once. The chain links TRBV12-5 to TRBJ2-7, with D possibly matching TRBD1 (6 bases). CDR3 length equals 14 residues. The V end lost 4 bases, the J end lost 1 base, and 11 bases lay between the germline ends. The germline V gene has CDR1 LGHNT and CDR2 FRNRAP. The CDR3 nucleotides are TGTGCTAGTGGTTCGCTGGGACATTCCTACGAGCAGTACTTC. Its protein product is CASGSLGHSYEQYF.

V is TRBV27 and J is TRBJ1-3; maybe TRBD1 (6 bases). CDR1 is MNHEY, CDR2 SMNVEV, per germline (reference sequence). The CDR3 has 15 residues. V gave up 5 bases and J gave up 4 bases, with 15 bases separating them. CDR3 DNA sequence: TGTGCCAGCAGTCCTGCGGGGGCACTGGGAAACACCATATATTTT. This encodes CASSPAGALGNTIYF.

CDR3 DNA sequence: TGTGCCAGCAACCGACCTAGCGGGGACACAGATACGCAGTATTTT. Its translation: CASNRPSGDTDTQYF. The rearrangement joins TRBV21-1 to TRBJ2-3; the table's D call TRBD2 went unverified against the DNA. TRBV21-1 constitutes a pseudogene. The CDR3 contains 15 residues.